Sequencing of this TCR beta chain was carried out in a study of shared clonotypes between healthy human individuals (dated by TCRdb to between 2020 and 2021). Concerning the study at large: Three men and a couple of women, aged 18 to 49 years, made up the cohort. The study deeply sequenced blood TCR repertoires of about five healthy adults to estimate repertoire size and the extent of clonotype sharing between individuals. Per donor, three plates each were used for CD4 naive and CD4 memory, two for CD8 naive, and one for CD8 memory. Libraries were prepared and TCR repertoires were sequenced by different laboratories using diverse techniques, in order to increase sequencing depth and limit assay-specific biases. Each donor's leukapheresis produced roughly between roughly 0.85 and 10 billion PBMCs. The study at large found these results: Because the study included a small number of donors, the genetic and exposure-history diversity represented was limited. Across several donors, approximately 4.9% of naive CD4, more than 3% of naive CD8, 2% to 2.5% of memory CD4, and over 0.35% of memory CD8 clonotypes were shared. Sampling was restricted to blood, and TCR repertoires in tissue are likely to differ from TCR repertoires in blood. Naive subsets generally had larger estimated clonotype richness than memory subsets did. Compared with non-shared clonotypes, the clonotypes found in all four sorted-subset donors had higher generation probabilities. Incomplete sequencing was indicated by rarefaction of sorted-subset datasets, despite the large sequencing depth. Pairwise subsampling indicated that sequencing depth was expected to affect the degree of clonotype sharing among donors.

For the CD8 naive samples, CD45RO-negative cells were positively selected for CCR7, yielding a CD45RA+CCR7+ population from which TemRA cells were excluded. Healthy HIV-negative adults with no recently reported acute infections or vaccinations were included as donors. Only Caucasian adults living in Nashville, Tennessee, USA were represented among the donors. Blood was obtained by leukapheresis, after which PBMCs were separated by Ficoll-Histopaque density gradient centrifugation and cryopreserved in liquid nitrogen vapor phase. Purity and quantity of every magnetically sorted T cell population were checked by analytical flow cytometry. Genomic DNA was isolated from each sorted fraction and quantified by UV absorbance on a Nanodrop 2000c. Comment on this clone: What antigen it recognizes has not been identified. Per-base qualities were not stored, and no clone one base away is much larger.

The CDR3 runs 14 amino acids, cysteine and phenylalanine included. The DNA shown is the 42-base CDR3, in frame from base 1. At the junction V is shortened by 1 base and J by 3 bases, with 7 bases in between. The CDR1 and CDR2 encoded by the germline V gene are SGHDT and YYEEEE. Using the deep immunoSEQ assay, multiplex PCR amplified TCR CDR3 regions from genomic DNA. For each cell subset, the extracted genomic DNA was distributed evenly across all wells of several immunoSEQ 96-well plates, and each plate served as one replicate. For sorted subsets, around 200 ng genomic DNA, equal to about 30,000 T cell genomes, was loaded into each replicate PCR. Purified libraries were measured with a Qubit 3.0 fluorometer, size-checked on a Bioanalyzer 2100, and measured again with the KAPA Library Quantification kit. Each immunoSEQ 96-well plate was sequenced on its own single-read 150-cycle Illumina NextSeq 550 flow cell. The source study handled its data this way. The immunoSEQ output contained only junctional sequences without quality scores, so filtering could not match that applied to full-length reads. Sequences were annotated with PyIR, a Python wrapper for IgBLAST v1.9, and V/J genes and CDR3 were assigned using IMGT germline references. Reads were filtered out if the reads had weak V/J assignments (E-value above 1e-6), no CDR3, stop codons, out-of-frame junctions, or ambiguous translated residues. V3J clonotypes were defined by identical inferred V gene, J gene, and CDR3 amino acid sequence. To compute the percentage overlap between repertoires, the number of shared unique clonotypes was divided by the size of the smaller repertoire. Richness of each repertoire was evaluated using RTK rarefaction, the Chao1 estimator, and Recon v2.1 estimates of unobserved clonotypes. Generation probabilities for all TCRbeta clonotypes obtained by the gDNA method from a handful of donors were computed using OLGA. Here the immuneACCESS table is served through TCRdb, limited to in-frame sequences with V and J called. Missing clones are a known gap in these copies; in checked studies unresolved V genes cover under half, and the rest lacks a known reason. V, J and clone size are those of that table, while D and trimming were read from the DNA. The sample table contains 600,000 or so clones; only one count was recorded for 90% to 95% of them. The ten most abundant clones make up over 0.095% of the sample.

The V gene is TRBV5-6 and the J gene is TRBJ2-2; no confident D gene assignment can be made. Sequencing was done on a sample of naive CD8+ T cells sorted from blood. Sample cell subset or site, as interpreted from the label and publication: CD45RA+CCR7+. The sequence was obtained from a woman younger than 45 in good health. The CDR3 is CASSLLQDTGELFF. The nucleotides are TGTGCCAGCAGCTTGTTGCAGGACACCGGGGAGCTGTTTTTT.